The rows below give T cell receptor beta chains drawn from one sample of a study of chemoradiotherapy in HPV16-positive cancers. Method: immunoSEQ multiplex PCR; TCRdb's copy keeps in-frame clones and lacks some. The table shows 53,000 or so clones, with under 95% occurring only once. The sequencing used blood, collected from a patient who underwent chemoradiotherapy. These TCRs come from a human donor with HPV-associated anogenital cancer. The CDR3 runs from the conserved cysteine through the conserved F or W. The D gene is left open where the match is weak. For some rows the clone size is stated as once, few or many, or as a class when expanded; others skip it.

CDR3 length,D gene,V gene,clone size,J gene,CDR3 protein,CDR3 DNA
15,TRBD1,TRBV6-5,.,TRBJ2-7,CASSLTGQGAYEQYF,TGTGCCAGCAGTTTAACAGGACAGGGGGCCTACGAGCAGTACTTC
13,.,TRBV18,.,TRBJ2-7,CASSHPSTYEQYF,TGTGCCAGCTCCCACCCCTCCACCTACGAGCAGTACTTC
14,TRBD2,TRBV5-6,.,TRBJ2-2,CASSLPSGTGELFF,TGTGCCAGCAGCTTGCCTAGCGGTACCGGGGAGCTGTTTTTT
13,.,TRBV7-9,.,TRBJ1-3,CASSQAQGNTIYF,TGTGCCAGCAGCCAGGCCCAGGGAAACACCATATATTTT
14,.,TRBV6-6,.,TRBJ1-5,CASSSSGSNQPQHF,TGTGCCAGCAGTTCTTCTGGTAGCAATCAGCCCCAGCATTTT
14,.,TRBV14,once,TRBJ1-2,CASSKERGNYGYTF,TGTGCCAGCAGCAAAGAACGGGGGAACTATGGCTACACCTTC
17,.,TRBV7-9,.,TRBJ1-2,CASSSLAAGRDFYGYTF,TGTGCCAGCAGCTCCCTAGCCGCAGGGAGGGATTTCTATGGCTACACCTTC
13,.,TRBV6-5,once,TRBJ2-7,CASSSTATYEQYF,TGTGCCAGCAGTTCGACAGCAACCTACGAGCAGTACTTC
15,TRBD1,TRBV7-2,once,TRBJ1-1,CASSGRQGGYTEAFF,TGTGCCAGCAGCGGACGACAGGGAGGGTACACTGAAGCTTTCTTT
15,TRBD2,TRBV15,.,TRBJ2-5,CATSSRTSGQETQYF,TGTGCCACCAGCAGTAGGACTAGCGGGCAAGAGACCCAGTACTTC
13,.,TRBV27,.,TRBJ2-3,CASVKAGTDTQYF,TGTGCCAGCGTTAAAGCGGGCACAGATACGCAGTATTTT
14,TRBD2,TRBV9,.,TRBJ2-3,CASSVRTSGGTQYF,TGTGCCAGCAGCGTAAGGACTAGCGGGGGGACGCAGTATTTT
18,TRBD1,TRBV19,.,TRBJ1-6,CASSSGTGDSTYNSPLHF,TGTGCCAGTAGTTCCGGGACAGGGGATTCGACCTATAATTCACCCCTCCACTTT
15,TRBD1,TRBV19,.,TRBJ1-5,CASSDRAQSNQPQHF,TGTGCCAGTAGTGACAGGGCCCAAAGCAATCAGCCCCAGCATTTT
15,TRBD2,TRBV7-8,.,TRBJ2-7,CASSYPGLAGGEQYF,TGTGCCAGCAGCTATCCGGGACTAGCGGGAGGCGAGCAGTACTTC
14,.,TRBV5-6,.,TRBJ1-1,CASSLGGANTEAFF,TGTGCCAGCAGCTTAGGGGGGGCGAACACTGAAGCTTTCTTT
16,.,TRBV12-5,few,TRBJ1-2,CASGLSSSGTVYGYTF,TGTGCTAGTGGTTTGTCCTCATCCGGGACGGTCTATGGCTACACCTTC
15,TRBD2,TRBV7-2,.,TRBJ2-3,CASSLPSGYTDTQYF,TGTGCCAGCAGCTTACCTAGCGGATACACAGATACGCAGTATTTT
17,TRBD2,TRBV4-3,once,TRBJ2-1,CASSPRTSGGLHNEQFF,TGCGCCAGCAGCCCTAGGACTAGCGGGGGGCTCCACAATGAGCAGTTCTTC
16,.,TRBV6-5,.,TRBJ1-3,CASSYGGGRSGNTIYF,TGTGCCAGCAGTTACGGGGGGGGCCGCTCTGGAAACACCATATATTTT
13,TRBD2,TRBV5-1,.,TRBJ2-7,CASGVAGEYEQYF,TGCGCCTCAGGGGTAGCGGGGGAATACGAGCAGTACTTC
13,.,TRBV6-1,.,TRBJ1-3,CASRTPGGNTIYF,TGTGCCAGCCGAACCCCTGGCGGAAACACCATATATTTT
14,TRBD1,TRBV15,.,TRBJ2-1,CATSVGQGDNEQFF,TGTGCCACCAGCGTGGGACAGGGCGACAATGAGCAGTTCTTC
14,.,TRBV5-1,once,TRBJ2-7,CASSPDRGNYEQYF,TGCGCCAGCAGCCCCGACCGGGGCAACTACGAGCAGTACTTC
13,.,TRBV27,.,TRBJ1-2,CASSPTGNYGYTF,TGTGCCAGCAGTCCGACAGGCAACTATGGCTACACCTTC
14,.,TRBV9,.,TRBJ1-2,CASSGEGGNYGYTF,TGTGCCAGCAGCGGTGAGGGCGGGAACTATGGCTACACCTTC
12,.,TRBV30,.,TRBJ1-2,CAWSGTIYGYTF,TGTGCCTGGAGCGGGACCATCTATGGCTACACCTTC
14,TRBD1,TRBV6-6,.,TRBJ2-3,CASSFRTGRDTQYF,TGTGCCAGCAGCTTTCGGACAGGGCGAGATACGCAGTATTTT
13,.,TRBV25-1,.,TRBJ1-2,CASSDGGAGGYTF,TGTGCCAGCAGTGACGGAGGGGCGGGTGGCTACACCTTC